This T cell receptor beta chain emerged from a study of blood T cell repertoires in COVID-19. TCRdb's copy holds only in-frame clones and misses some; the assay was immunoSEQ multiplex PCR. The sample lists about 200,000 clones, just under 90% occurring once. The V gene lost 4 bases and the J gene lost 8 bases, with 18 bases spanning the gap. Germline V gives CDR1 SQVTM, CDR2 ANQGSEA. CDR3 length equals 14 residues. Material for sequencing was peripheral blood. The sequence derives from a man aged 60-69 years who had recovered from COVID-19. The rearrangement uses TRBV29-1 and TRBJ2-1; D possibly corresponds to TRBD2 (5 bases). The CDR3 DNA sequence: TGCAGCGTTGCTAGCCCCATAACTGGGTATGAGCAGTTCTTC. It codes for CSVASPITGYEQFF.